This T cell receptor beta chain was profiled in a study of cytomegalovirus exposure and HLA in healthy donors. About the study: An earlier analysis found some 100 million unique TCR beta sequences from around 180 million T cells. An early data release held tens of millions of unique TCRs from HLA-typed donors.

The PCR made use of 60 Vbeta and 13 Jbeta primers. The assay was immunoSEQ multiplex PCR, and TCRdb's table has in-frame clones only and misses some. The sample contains approximately 150,000 clones, approximately 77% of which appear only once. Study findings and constraints: The likely explanation for a cluster of highly shared sequence variants was sequencing artifact. An assumption of roughly uniform sequencing depth across donors underlay the presence/absence analyses.

V shed 0 bases and J 4 bases; nucleotides not matched to a gene: 11. Germline CDR1 ENHRY, CDR2 SYGVKD. CDR3 length: 19 amino acids. Regarding this clone: As yet, its antigen is unknown.

The sequencing input was PBMCs. The sequence derives from a female donor in good health and CMV-seronegative. The chain recombines TRBV10-3 with TRBJ2-2, with TRBD2 matching 10 bases. The CDR3 sequence is CAISESGSGRAGSTGELFF. The CDR3 bases are TGTGCCATCAGTGAGTCCGGGAGCGGGAGGGCCGGAAGCACCGGGGAGCTGTTTTTT.